This T cell receptor (beta chain) was recorded in a study of graft-versus-host responses after intestinal transplantation. The CDR3 length is 16 residues. V shed 3 bases and J shed 9 bases, with 21 bases lying between them. Germline loops: CDR1 GTSNPN, CDR2 SVGIG (reference sequence). Only in-frame clones appear in the TCRdb table, and some are missing; sequencing was by immunoSEQ multiplex PCR. The table lists 96,000 or so clones, approximately 90% of them singletons. Note on this clone: Its antigen remains unknown.

The V and J genes are TRBV30 and TRBJ1-6; TRBD1 is a possible D gene (6 bases). Material: unstimulated CD4+ T cells sorted from spleen or lymph node cells, obtained before intestinal transplant. This clonotype was obtained from a human donor who received an intestinal transplant. CDR3 bases: TGTGCCTGGAGCCGGGGAGGGGACATGATATTTTCACCCCTCCACTTT. Translated, it gives CAWSRGGDMIFSPLHF.